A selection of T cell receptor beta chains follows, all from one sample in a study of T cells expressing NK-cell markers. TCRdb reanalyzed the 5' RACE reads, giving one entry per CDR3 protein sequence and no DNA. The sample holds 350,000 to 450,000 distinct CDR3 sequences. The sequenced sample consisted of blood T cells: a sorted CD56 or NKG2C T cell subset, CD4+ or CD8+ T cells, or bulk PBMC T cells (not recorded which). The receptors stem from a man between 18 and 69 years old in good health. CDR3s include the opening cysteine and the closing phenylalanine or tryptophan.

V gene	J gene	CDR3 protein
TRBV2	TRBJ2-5	CASSEGGPPETQYF
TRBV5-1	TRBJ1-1	CASSLEGRAGRAFF
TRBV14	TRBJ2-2	CASSQGLAGSGELFF
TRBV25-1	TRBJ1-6	CASSGGRYNSPLHF
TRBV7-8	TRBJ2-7	CASSEGSTFRYEQYF
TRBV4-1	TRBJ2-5	CASSQIGWGGQETQYF
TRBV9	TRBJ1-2	CASSVESRVDGYTF
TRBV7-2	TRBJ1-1	CASSFNREQGRTEAFF
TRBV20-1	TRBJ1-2	CSARVGVEGYTF
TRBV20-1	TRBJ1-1	CSASGWGNAEAFF
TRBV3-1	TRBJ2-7	CASSYRGLAGAPGEQYF
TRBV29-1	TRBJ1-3	CSVAPTRDGNTIYF
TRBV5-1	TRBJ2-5	CASSWEWRVEETQYF
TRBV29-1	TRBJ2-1	CSVESRPEQFF
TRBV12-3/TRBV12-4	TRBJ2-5	CASSLKGSAQYF
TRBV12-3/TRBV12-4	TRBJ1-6	CASSLRDSSLPLHF
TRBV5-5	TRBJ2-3	CASRIRRDVSDTQYF
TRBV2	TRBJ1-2	CASIDGNRGGGYTF
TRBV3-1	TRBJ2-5	CASSSRGGKTQYF
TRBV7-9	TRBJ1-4	CASRSDRTSEKLFF
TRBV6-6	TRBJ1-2	CASSSYRGHGYTF
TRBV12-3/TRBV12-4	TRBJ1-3	CASRERPISGNTIYF
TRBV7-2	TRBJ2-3	CASSSAGARGTQYF
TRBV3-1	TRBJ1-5	CASAGGLGNQPQHF
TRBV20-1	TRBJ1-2	CSARNNREIEGYTF
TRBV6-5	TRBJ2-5	CASSYSGTLQETQYF
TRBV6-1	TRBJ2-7	CASSEAWGVGSYEQYF
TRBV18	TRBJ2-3	CASSPQKGMLGTDTQYF
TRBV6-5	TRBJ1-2	CASSYGSGRQGGGYTF
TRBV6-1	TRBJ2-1	CASSESGGALTEQFF
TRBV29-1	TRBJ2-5	CSARGDLYQETQYF
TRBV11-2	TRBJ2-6	CASSQIRFSGANVLTF
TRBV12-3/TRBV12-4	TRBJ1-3	CASSPQGISGNTIYF
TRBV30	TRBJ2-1	CAWAPEGGANYNEQFF
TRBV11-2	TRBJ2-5	CASSLRQRPGETQYF
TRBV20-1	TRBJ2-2	CSARRGNTGELFF
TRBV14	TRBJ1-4	CASSQVLHGRLNEKLFF
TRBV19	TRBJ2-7	CASSQLAGGSYEQYF
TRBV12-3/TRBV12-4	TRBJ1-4	CASSRTGLNEKLFF
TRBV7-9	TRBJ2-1	CASSQTPGPQFF
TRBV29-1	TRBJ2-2	CSVEELTGHTGELFF
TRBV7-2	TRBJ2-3	CASSLAPGGGAESQYF
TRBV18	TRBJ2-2	CASSPPGRPNTGELFF
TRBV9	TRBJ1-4	CASSVDTGSNEKLFF
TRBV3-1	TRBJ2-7	CASSQRRAYHEQYF
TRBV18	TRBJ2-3	CASSPRQPNTDTQYF
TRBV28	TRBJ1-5	CASSLLGSFSNQPQHF
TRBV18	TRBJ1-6	CASSPQGASYNSPLHF